This T cell receptor (beta chain) derives from a study of technical replicates of blood from four donors. CDR1 is KGHSH, CDR2 LQKENI, per germline. Unmatched junction bases numbered 4, after V lost 6 bases and J lost 1 base. This CDR3 contains 14 residues. Produced via immunoSEQ multiplex PCR; TCRdb's table is partial and in-frame only. The data contain around 65,000 clones, approximately 83% of them singletons. This receptor was obtained from a human donor in good health. Some clones in this sample may be carry-over from other donors' samples. The V gene is TRBV18, the J gene TRBJ1-1; 8 nucleotides line up with TRBD1. The specimen was PBMCs. CDR3 region: CASSRGQGNTEAFF. The CDR3, as DNA: TGTGCCAGCTCGCGTGGACAGGGGAACACTGAAGCTTTCTTT.